This T cell receptor (beta chain) emerged from a study of blood T cell repertoires in COVID-19. Study background: Acute and convalescent COVID-19 samples came from the United States, Italy and Spain. From T cells, B-cell-depleted T cells, or PBMCs came the material, which was cDNA or gDNA.

Methods used by the authors: The assay estimated nucleated cells by amplifying reference gene primers. Data came from immunoSEQ multiplex PCR; TCRdb stores just in-frame clones and leaves some out. That table is the source of V, J and clone size, and D and trimming were worked out from the DNA. The table shows fewer than 250,000 clones, with approximately 85% occurring only once. The CDR3 length is 17 residues. The V gene's germline CDR1 is LGHDT and CDR2 YNNKEL (reference sequence). V shed 0 bases, J shed 0 bases, and the junction held 2 bases outside the gene matches. Sequencing was performed on peripheral blood. This clonotype originated in a man aged 40-49 years with acute or convalescent COVID-19. The rearrangement joins TRBV3-1 (or the pseudogene TRBV3-2) to TRBJ2-2; 9 bases align to TRBD2. The CDR3 sequence: CASSQEERGANTGELFF. The CDR3 bases are TGTGCCAGCAGCCAAGAGGAGCGGGGGGCGAACACCGGGGAGCTGTTTTTT.